The rows below give T cell receptor beta chains drawn from one sample of a study of blood T cell repertoires in COVID-19. Profiling relied on immunoSEQ multiplex PCR, and the TCRdb table lists in-frame clones only, not all of them. The top ten hold about 11% of the sample, which has 200,000 to 250,000 clones, 84% seen once. The sample comprised peripheral blood. Receptors were obtained from an elderly woman with COVID-19, enrolled during active disease. Both conserved end residues are part of each CDR3. Fields, in order: D gene, clone size, V gene, J gene, CDR3 length, CDR3 protein, CDR3 DNA. A D gene is named only where the DNA matches it firmly. Size is omitted from some rows. Given values are once, few, many or a class for expanded clones.

>TRBD1|few|TRBV5-1|TRBJ2-3|15
CASSFDSDRADTQYF
TGCGCCAGCAGCTTCGATTCGGACAGGGCGGATACGCAGTATTTT
>TRBD1|.|TRBV5-8|TRBJ2-3|16
CASSPPGQGGKDTQYF
TGTGCCAGCAGCCCGCCGGGACAGGGAGGCAAGGATACGCAGTATTTT
>.|.|TRBV2|TRBJ1-1|12
CARITGRTEAFF
TGTGCCAGAATTACAGGGCGCACTGAAGCTTTCTTT
>TRBD2|.|TRBV6-5|TRBJ2-3|13
CAARAGGGDTQYF
TGTGCCGCCCGAGCGGGGGGAGGGGATACGCAGTATTTT
>TRBD1|.|TRBV9|TRBJ2-3|15
CASSVTGAYGDTQYF
TGTGCCAGCAGCGTTACAGGGGCTTATGGAGATACGCAGTATTTT
>.|.|TRBV2|TRBJ1-5|12
CASRERNQPQHF
TGTGCCAGCAGGGAGCGTAATCAGCCCCAGCATTTT
>TRBD1|.|TRBV19|TRBJ2-4|15
CASSPGTGGRNIQYF
TGTGCCAGTAGTCCGGGGACAGGGGGAAGAAACATTCAGTACTTC
>TRBD1|.|TRBV4-2|TRBJ2-5|15
CASSPGTGGQETQYF
TGTGCCAGCAGCCCAGGGACAGGGGGCCAAGAGACCCAGTACTTC
>.|.|TRBV14|TRBJ1-1|14
CASSQDLQYTEAFF
TGTGCCAGCAGCCAAGATCTACAGTACACTGAAGCTTTCTTT
>.|.|TRBV25-1|TRBJ1-2|13
CASSDREVQGYTF
TGTGCCAGCAGTGACAGGGAGGTTCAGGGCTACACCTTC
>.|.|TRBV15|TRBJ1-1|13
CATSNGGTPEAFF
TGTGCCACCAGTAACGGGGGGACCCCTGAAGCTTTCTTT
>.|.|TRBV7-2|TRBJ2-1|15
CASSLMESSYNEQFF
TGCGCCAGCAGCTTAATGGAGAGCTCCTACAATGAGCAGTTCTTC
>TRBD2|.|TRBV2|TRBJ2-7|12
CATRDYDYEQYF
TGTGCCACCAGGGACTATGATTACGAGCAGTACTTC
>.|.|TRBV5-1|TRBJ1-2|15
CASSLETAANYGYTF
TGCGCCAGCAGCTTGGAGACAGCAGCTAACTATGGCTACACCTTC
>.|.|TRBV28|TRBJ1-4|13
CASSWSAVGKLFF
TGTGCCAGCAGCTGGTCGGCGGTTGGAAAACTGTTTTTT
>.|.|TRBV29-1|TRBJ1-5|14
CSVEDDRPDQPQHF
TGCAGCGTTGAAGATGACAGGCCTGATCAGCCCCAGCATTTT
>TRBD2|.|TRBV2|TRBJ2-2|18
CASKPLTSGGGNTGELFF
TGTGCCAGCAAACCGTTGACTAGCGGGGGGGGAAACACCGGGGAGCTGTTTTTT
>TRBD1|few|TRBV5-1|TRBJ1-1|14
CASSSQGAETEAFF
TGCGCCAGCAGCTCCCAGGGGGCGGAAACTGAAGCTTTCTTT
>.|.|TRBV3-1/TRBV3-2|TRBJ1-3|15
CASSPQLGPGNTIYF
TGTGCCAGCAGCCCCCAGCTGGGCCCAGGAAACACCATATATTTT
>TRBD1|.|TRBV5-6|TRBJ2-3|15
CASSRTGRNTDTQYF
TGTGCCAGCAGCAGGACAGGGCGTAACACAGATACGCAGTATTTT
>TRBD1|once|TRBV3-1/TRBV3-2|TRBJ1-1|13
CASSRLQGREAFF
TGTGCCAGCAGCCGTTTACAGGGGAGGGAAGCTTTCTTT
>.|.|TRBV3-1/TRBV3-2|TRBJ2-7|15
CASSQLPGRAYEQYF
TGTGCCAGCAGCCAATTACCCGGCAGGGCCTACGAGCAGTACTTC
>.|.|TRBV7-6|TRBJ2-3|13
CASSPSNTDTQYF
TGTGCCAGCAGCCCGAGTAACACAGATACGCAGTATTTT
>TRBD1|.|TRBV6-5|TRBJ2-2|15
CASRHRGSDTGELFF
TGTGCCAGCAGGCACAGGGGGAGCGACACCGGGGAGCTGTTTTTT
>.|.|TRBV18|TRBJ1-3|12
CASSPKENTIYF
TGTGCCAGCTCACCGAAGGAGAACACCATATATTTT
>TRBD1|.|TRBV18|TRBJ1-3|16
CASSAGTADSGNTIYF
TGTGCCAGCTCGGCCGGGACAGCCGACTCTGGAAACACCATATATTTT
>TRBD1|few|TRBV28|TRBJ1-2|16
CASSSPPTGALRGYTF
TGTGCCAGCAGTTCCCCCCCGACAGGGGCCCTGCGGGGCTACACCTTC
>TRBD1|.|TRBV6-5|TRBJ2-1|14
CAGKTGSRYNEQFF
TGTGCCGGCAAGACAGGGTCCCGATACAATGAGCAGTTCTTC
>TRBD1|.|TRBV5-6|TRBJ1-2|15
CASSLEGQGFPRYTF
TGTGCCAGCAGCTTGGAGGGACAGGGGTTTCCGCGCTACACCTTC
>.|.|TRBV20-1|TRBJ1-4|11
CSARDQGKLFF
TGCAGTGCTAGAGATCAGGGAAAACTGTTTTTT
>.|once|TRBV19|TRBJ2-5|16
CASSISRERAQETQYF
TGTGCCAGTAGTATTTCCAGGGAAAGGGCTCAAGAGACCCAGTACTTC
>.|.|TRBV19|TRBJ1-5|12
CASSSSGKPQHF
TGTGCCAGTAGTTCTTCCGGGAAGCCCCAGCATTTT
>.|.|TRBV5-1|TRBJ1-3|11
CASRTRNTIYF
TGCGCCAGCAGGACTCGAAACACCATATATTTT
>.|.|TRBV24-1|TRBJ2-3|13
CATSDLSTDTQYF
TGTGCCACCAGTGATCTAAGCACAGATACGCAGTATTTT
>.|.|TRBV5-1|TRBJ2-5|12
CASSGLTETQYF
TGCGCCAGCAGCGGACTCACAGAGACCCAGTACTTC
>TRBD1|few|TRBV28|TRBJ2-7|15
CASRQQKGQGGRQYF
TGTGCCAGCCGTCAACAAAAGGGACAGGGAGGTCGGCAGTACTTC
>.|.|TRBV4-2|TRBJ2-2|18
CASSQDPTERRNTGELFF
TGTGCCAGCAGCCAAGATCCCACGGAGAGAAGAAACACCGGGGAGCTGTTTTTT
>.|.|TRBV19|TRBJ1-4|14
CASTSLDSLEKLFF
TGTGCCAGTACCTCTCTGGACAGTTTGGAAAAACTGTTTTTT
>TRBD2|.|TRBV7-2|TRBJ2-3|16
CASSLGLAGVRDTQYF
TGTGCCAGCAGCTTGGGACTAGCGGGGGTTCGGGATACGCAGTATTTT
>TRBD2|.|TRBV6-5|TRBJ2-5|15
CASSLIAGGQETQYF
TGTGCCAGCAGCCTAATAGCGGGGGGGCAAGAGACCCAGTACTTC
>TRBD1|few|TRBV19|TRBJ1-1|14
CASSPTGGRTEAFF
TGTGCCAGTAGCCCAACAGGGGGCCGGACTGAAGCTTTCTTT
>.|.|TRBV5-1|TRBJ1-1|14
CASSLGQWVTEAFF
TGCGCCAGCAGCTTGGGACAGTGGGTCACTGAAGCTTTCTTT
>.|once|TRBV5-1|TRBJ1-5|13
CASSFGRGQPQHF
TGCGCCAGCAGCTTTGGCAGGGGTCAGCCCCAGCATTTT